This T cell receptor beta chain was documented in a study of blood T cell repertoires in COVID-19. Study-level information: Some COVID-19 samples were acute and others convalescent; all came from the United States, Italy and Spain. Sources were T cells, B-cell-depleted T cells, or PBMCs; the material itself was cDNA or gDNA.

Clones were sequenced by immunoSEQ multiplex PCR, and TCRdb holds only the in-frame ones, with some missing. This sample yields 180,000 or so clones, of which around 87% are seen a single time; 2.5% belongs to the top ten. CDR3 length equals 15 residues. CDR1 and CDR2 from the germline V gene are MNHNS and SASEGT. V dropped 0 bases and J dropped 2 bases, with 10 bases sitting between them. In this sample, this clone turned up once. The V call is TRBV6-1, the J call TRBJ1-2; D is possibly TRBD1 (6 bases). The clonotype was recovered from a man in his forties with active or convalescent COVID-19. The sample comprised peripheral blood. The CDR3 region has the DNA TGTGCCAGCAGTGAAGCGCTTGGGGGCAACTATGGCTACACCTTC. Its translation: CASSEALGGNYGYTF.